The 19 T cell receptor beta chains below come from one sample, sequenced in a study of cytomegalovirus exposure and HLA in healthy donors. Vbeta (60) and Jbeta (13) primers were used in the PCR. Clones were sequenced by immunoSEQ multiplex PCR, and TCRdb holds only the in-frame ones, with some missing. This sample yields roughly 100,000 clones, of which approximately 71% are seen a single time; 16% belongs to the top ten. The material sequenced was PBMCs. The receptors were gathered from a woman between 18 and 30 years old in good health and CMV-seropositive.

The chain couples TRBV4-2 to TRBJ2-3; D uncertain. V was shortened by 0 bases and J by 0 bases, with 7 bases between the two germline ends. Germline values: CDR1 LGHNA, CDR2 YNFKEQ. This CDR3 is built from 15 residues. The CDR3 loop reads CASSQEPVSTDTQYF. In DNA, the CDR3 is TGTGCCAGCAGCCAAGAACCGGTTAGCACAGATACGCAGTATTTT.

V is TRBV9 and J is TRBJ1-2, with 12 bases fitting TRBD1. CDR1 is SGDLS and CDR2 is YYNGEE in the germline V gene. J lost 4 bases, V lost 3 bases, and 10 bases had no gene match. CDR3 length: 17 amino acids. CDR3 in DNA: TGTGCCAGCAGCGGATCCGGGACAGGGGGCGCCGGCTATGGCTACACCTTC. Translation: CASSGSGTGGAGYGYTF.

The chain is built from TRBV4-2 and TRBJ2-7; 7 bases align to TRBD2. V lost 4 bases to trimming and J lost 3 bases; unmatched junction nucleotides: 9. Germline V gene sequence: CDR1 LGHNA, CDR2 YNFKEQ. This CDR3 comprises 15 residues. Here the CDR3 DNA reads TGTGCCAGCAGCCTAACCACTAGCGCGGACTACGAGCAGTACTTC. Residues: CASSLTTSADYEQYF.

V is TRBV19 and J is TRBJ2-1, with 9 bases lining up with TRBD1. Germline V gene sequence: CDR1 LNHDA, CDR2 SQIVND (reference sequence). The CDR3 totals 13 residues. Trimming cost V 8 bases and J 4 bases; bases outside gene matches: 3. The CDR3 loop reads CASGQGNYNEQFF. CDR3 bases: TGTGCCAGTGGACAGGGGAATTACAATGAGCAGTTCTTC.

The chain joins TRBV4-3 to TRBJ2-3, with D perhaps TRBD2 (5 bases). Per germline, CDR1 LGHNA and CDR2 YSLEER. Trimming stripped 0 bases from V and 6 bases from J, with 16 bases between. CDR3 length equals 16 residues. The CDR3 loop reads CASSQEISRTADTQYF. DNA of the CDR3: TGCGCCAGCAGCCAAGAAATATCCCGGACTGCGGATACGCAGTATTTT.

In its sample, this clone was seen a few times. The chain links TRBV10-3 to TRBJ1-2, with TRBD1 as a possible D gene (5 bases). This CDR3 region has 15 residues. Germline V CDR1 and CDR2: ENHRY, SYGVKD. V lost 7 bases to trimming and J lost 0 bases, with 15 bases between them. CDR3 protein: CAINGGSGANYGYTF. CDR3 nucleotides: TGTGCCATCAACGGGGGGAGCGGAGCTAACTATGGCTACACCTTC.

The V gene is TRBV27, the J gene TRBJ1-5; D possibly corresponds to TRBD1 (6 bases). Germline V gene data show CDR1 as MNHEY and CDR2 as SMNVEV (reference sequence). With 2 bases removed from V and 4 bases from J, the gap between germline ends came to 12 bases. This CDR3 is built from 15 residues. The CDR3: CASSLQGRGNQPQHF. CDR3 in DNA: TGTGCCAGCAGTTTACAGGGCAGGGGAAATCAGCCCCAGCATTTT.

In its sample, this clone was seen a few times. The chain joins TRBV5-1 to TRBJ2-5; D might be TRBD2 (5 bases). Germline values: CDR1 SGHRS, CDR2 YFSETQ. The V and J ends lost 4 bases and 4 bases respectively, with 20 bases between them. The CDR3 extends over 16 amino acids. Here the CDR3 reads CASSPGGLGKGETQYF. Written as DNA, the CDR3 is TGCGCCAGCAGCCCTGGAGGCTTGGGTAAAGGAGAGACCCAGTACTTC. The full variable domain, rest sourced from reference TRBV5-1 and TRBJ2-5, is KAGVTQTPRYLIKTRGQQVTLSCSPISGHRSVSWYQQTPGQGLQFLFEYFSETQRNKGNFPGRFSGRQFSNSRSEMNVSTLELGDSALYLCASSPGGLGKGETQYFGPGTRLLVL.

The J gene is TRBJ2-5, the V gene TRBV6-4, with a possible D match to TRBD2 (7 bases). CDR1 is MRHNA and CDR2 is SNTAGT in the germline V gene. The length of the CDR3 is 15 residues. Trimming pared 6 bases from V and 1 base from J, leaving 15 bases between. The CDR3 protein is CASSPLAGAQETQYF. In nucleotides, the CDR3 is TGTGCCAGCAGCCCCTTGGCGGGGGCCCAAGAGACCCAGTACTTC.

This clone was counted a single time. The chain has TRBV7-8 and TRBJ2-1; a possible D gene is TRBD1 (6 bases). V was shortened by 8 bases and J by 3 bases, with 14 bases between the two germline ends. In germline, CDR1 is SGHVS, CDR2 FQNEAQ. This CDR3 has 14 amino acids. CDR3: CASLRGGNYNEQFF. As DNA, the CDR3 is TGTGCCAGCCTAAGAGGGGGTAACTACAATGAGCAGTTCTTC.

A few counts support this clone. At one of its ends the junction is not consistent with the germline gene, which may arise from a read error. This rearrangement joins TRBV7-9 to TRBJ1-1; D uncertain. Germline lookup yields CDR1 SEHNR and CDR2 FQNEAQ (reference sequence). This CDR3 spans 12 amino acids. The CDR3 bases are TGTTCCAGCAGCTTTAGTCGGACTGAAGCTTTCTTT. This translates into CSSSFSRTEAFF.

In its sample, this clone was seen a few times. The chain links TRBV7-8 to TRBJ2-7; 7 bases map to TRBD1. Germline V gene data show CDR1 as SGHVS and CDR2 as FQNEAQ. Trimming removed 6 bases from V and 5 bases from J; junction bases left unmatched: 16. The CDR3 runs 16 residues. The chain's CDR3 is CASRPGAGGKMDEQYF. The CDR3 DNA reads TGTGCCAGCAGACCTGGGGCAGGGGGTAAGATGGACGAGCAGTACTTC.

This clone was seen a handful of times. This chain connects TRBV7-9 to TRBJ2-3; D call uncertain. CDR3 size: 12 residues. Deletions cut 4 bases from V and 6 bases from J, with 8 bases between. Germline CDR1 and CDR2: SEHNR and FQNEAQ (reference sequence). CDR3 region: CASSYSGDTQYF. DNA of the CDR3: TGTGCCAGCAGCTATTCCGGGGATACGCAGTATTTT.

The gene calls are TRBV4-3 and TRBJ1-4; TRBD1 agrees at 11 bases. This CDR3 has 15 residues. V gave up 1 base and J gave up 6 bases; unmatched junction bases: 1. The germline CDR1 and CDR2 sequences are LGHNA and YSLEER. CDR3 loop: CASSQGTGGYEKLFF. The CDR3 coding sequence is TGCGCCAGCAGCCAAGGGACAGGGGGCTATGAAAAACTGTTTTTT.

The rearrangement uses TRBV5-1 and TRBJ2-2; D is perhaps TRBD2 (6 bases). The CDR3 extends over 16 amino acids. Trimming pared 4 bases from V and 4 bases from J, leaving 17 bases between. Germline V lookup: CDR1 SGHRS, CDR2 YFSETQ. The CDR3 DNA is TGCGCCAGCAGCACAACGGGACTCGTCTCCACCGGGGAGCTGTTTTTT. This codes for CASSTTGLVSTGELFF.

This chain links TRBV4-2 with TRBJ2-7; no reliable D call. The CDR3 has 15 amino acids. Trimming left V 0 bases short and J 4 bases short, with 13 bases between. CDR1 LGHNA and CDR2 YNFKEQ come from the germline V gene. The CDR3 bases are TGTGCCAGCAGCCAAGAGGTTAGGCTAGATTACGAGCAGTACTTC. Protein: CASSQEVRLDYEQYF.

The CDR3 protein is CASSFSGRADTQYF. The CDR3 DNA reads TGTGCCAGCAGTTTTAGCGGGAGGGCAGATACGCAGTATTTT. The V and J genes are TRBV28 and TRBJ2-3, with 11 nucleotides matching TRBD2. V trimming: 3 bases; J trimming: 4 bases; junction bases outside the gene matches: 0. The CDR3 covers 14 residues. The germline V gene has CDR1 MDHEN and CDR2 SYDVKM.

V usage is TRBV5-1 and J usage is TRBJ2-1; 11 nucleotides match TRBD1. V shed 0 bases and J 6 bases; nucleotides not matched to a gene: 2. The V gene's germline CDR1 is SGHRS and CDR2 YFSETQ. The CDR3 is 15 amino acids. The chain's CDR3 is CASSLGGTGGNEQFF. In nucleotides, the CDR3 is TGCGCCAGCAGCTTGGGGGGGACAGGGGGCAATGAGCAGTTCTTC.

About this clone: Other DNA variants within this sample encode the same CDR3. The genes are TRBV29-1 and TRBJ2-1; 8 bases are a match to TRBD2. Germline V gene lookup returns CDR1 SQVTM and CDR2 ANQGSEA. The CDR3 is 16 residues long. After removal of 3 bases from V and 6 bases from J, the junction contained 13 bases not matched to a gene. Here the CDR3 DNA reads TGCAGCGTTGATGGTAAGCGGGGGACTGGTTTCAATGAGCAGTTCTTC. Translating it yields CSVDGKRGTGFNEQFF.